The sequence of this T cell receptor beta chain was determined in a study of blood T cell repertoires in COVID-19. Profiled with immunoSEQ multiplex PCR; TCRdb holds only in-frame clones, not every one. This table holds about 220,000 clones, about 83% found once. CDR1 is MDHEN, CDR2 SYDVKM, per germline. After removal of 6 bases from V and 2 bases from J, the junction contained 5 bases not matched to a gene. The CDR3 spans 15 residues. Participants reported their clinical history, and cohort assignment relied on those reports. Two negative PCRs, clearance, or symptom resolution had been documented for recovered Cohort 3 donors. On this clone itself: Other DNA sequences of this sample code for an identical CDR3.

Sequences were obtained from PBMCs or T cells enriched from blood (not recorded which). The J gene is TRBJ1-2, the V gene TRBV28; 11 nucleotides align to TRBD1. This TCR came from a middle-aged woman who had recovered from COVID-19. CDR3 in amino acids: CASSAGQGANYGYTF. DNA for the CDR3: TGTGCCAGCAGCGCCGGACAGGGGGCGAACTATGGCTACACCTTC.